One sample yielded the 26 T cell receptor beta chains listed below, sequenced in a study of cytomegalovirus exposure and HLA in healthy donors. Use of 60 Vbeta and 13 Jbeta primers characterized the PCR. Method: immunoSEQ multiplex PCR; TCRdb's copy keeps in-frame clones and lacks some. The sample yields some 170,000 clones, roughly 79% seen once. The sequencing input was PBMCs. The receptor set was obtained from a man aged 40-49 years in good health and CMV-seropositive.

This rearrangement joins TRBV10-3 to TRBJ1-1; D ambiguous. Trimming took 2 bases from V and 5 from J, leaving 9 bases between them. This CDR3 has 13 residues. The germline gives CDR1 ENHRY, CDR2 SYGVKD. CDR3 sequence reads: CAISERGITEAFF. As DNA, the CDR3 is TGTGCCATCAGTGAGAGAGGGATTACTGAAGCTTTCTTT.

A few counts support this clone. As DNA, the CDR3 is TGTGCCAGTAGTCAGGTTAACTATGGCTACACCTTC. Translated: CASSQVNYGYTF. The chain joins TRBV19 to TRBJ1-2; D remains unclear. V lost 5 bases, J lost 1 base, and 5 bases lay in between. The CDR3 is 12 amino acids. The V gene's germline CDR1 is LNHDA and CDR2 SQIVND (reference sequence).

V and J are TRBV27 and TRBJ2-1; D ambiguous. CDR1 MNHEY and CDR2 SMNVEV come from the germline V gene (reference sequence). Trimming removed 1 base from V and 10 bases from J, with 23 bases in between. The CDR3 contains 17 residues. The chain's CDR3 is CASSLYARANVNPEQFF. In DNA form, the CDR3 reads TGTGCCAGCAGTTTATACGCCCGAGCGAACGTAAATCCGGAGCAGTTCTTC.

V usage is TRBV10-3 and J usage is TRBJ2-5, with a weak D call TRBD2 (6 bases). Germline assignment: CDR1 ENHRY and CDR2 SYGVKD. V lost 4 bases and J 5 bases, leaving 14 bases between the germline ends. CDR3 length: 14 amino acids. The CDR3 coding sequence is TGTGCCATCAGTGGTGAGGCCGCGGGGGAGACCCAGTACTTC. This encodes CAISGEAAGETQYF.

The V gene is TRBV10-3, the J gene TRBJ1-1, with 11 bases aligning to TRBD1. Germline loops: CDR1 ENHRY, CDR2 SYGVKD. V dropped 5 bases and J dropped 3; count of bases not matched to a gene: 8. The CDR3 runs 16 residues. CDR3 sequence: CAISTGQGGKHTEAFF. The CDR3 region has the DNA TGTGCCATCAGTACGGGACAGGGGGGAAAGCACACTGAAGCTTTCTTT.

The gene calls are TRBV5-4 and TRBJ2-1; 10 bases match TRBD2. The CDR3 extends over 14 amino acids. V lost 0 bases to trimming and J lost 8 bases; unmatched junction nucleotides: 2. CDR1 SGHNT and CDR2 YYREEE come from the germline V gene (reference sequence). CDR3 region: CASSLVGTSDEQFF. CDR3 in DNA: TGTGCCAGCAGCTTGGTAGGGACTAGCGATGAGCAGTTCTTC.

This chain links TRBV5-1 with TRBJ1-1; 11 bases agree with TRBD1. CDR3 length equals 13 residues. With 7 bases clipped from V and 5 bases from J, the junction kept 4 bases outside the gene matches. Germline CDR1 is SGHRS and CDR2 is YFSETQ. CDR3 in DNA: TGCGCCAGCGGACAGGGGGCAAATACTGAAGCTTTCTTT. Translated, it gives CASGQGANTEAFF.

The chain employs TRBV29-1 and TRBJ1-4; 10 nucleotides agree with TRBD1. Germline CDR1 SQVTM, CDR2 ANQGSEA. Unmatched junction bases numbered 5, after V lost 5 bases and J lost 5 bases. The CDR3 extends over 14 amino acids. The CDR3: CSVLVGQGNEKLFF. In DNA form, the CDR3 reads TGCAGCGTTTTGGTGGGACAGGGGAATGAAAAACTGTTTTTT.

The chain has TRBV28 and TRBJ2-7, with 7 bases that match TRBD2. The germline V gene encodes CDR1 MDHEN and CDR2 SYDVKM. The V and J ends lost 2 bases and 5 bases, in that order; junction bases with no gene match: 6. This CDR3 has 14 residues. In nucleotides, the CDR3 is TGTGCCAGCAGTTTAATCCAGGGAGGGAACGAGCAGTACTTC. Translated, it gives CASSLIQGGNEQYF.

This clone was recorded only once. The gene calls are TRBV6-1 and TRBJ2-2, with 9 bases lining up with TRBD1. CDR3 length: 15 residues. Germline V lookup: CDR1 MNHNS, CDR2 SASEGT. Trimming removed 4 bases from V and 1 base from J; junction bases left unmatched: 1. CDR3 nucleotides: TGTGCCAGCAGTGGGGACAGGGTGAACACCGGGGAGCTGTTTTTT. Translation: CASSGDRVNTGELFF.

The rearrangement links TRBV5-4 to TRBJ2-2, with a possible D match to TRBD2 (6 bases). V dropped 4 bases and J dropped 6 bases, with 22 bases sitting between them. CDR1 SGHNT and CDR2 YYREEE come from the germline V gene (reference sequence). CDR3 size: 17 residues. The CDR3 region is CASSLRDLGFPSGELFF. The DNA of the CDR3 is TGTGCCAGCAGCCTCCGGGACTTGGGCTTCCCCTCCGGGGAGCTGTTTTTT.

This clone was found once. This chain connects TRBV5-6 to TRBJ1-6; 7 bases align to TRBD1. J was trimmed by 7 bases and V by 4 bases; bases with no gene match: 8. CDR3 length equals 15 residues. Germline assignment: CDR1 SGHDT and CDR2 YYEEEE. The CDR3 sequence is CASSRLPGQNSPLHF. In DNA form, the CDR3 reads TGTGCCAGCAGCCGTTTGCCGGGACAGAATTCACCCCTCCACTTT.

The chain recombines TRBV5-4 with TRBJ2-5; D is possibly TRBD2 (5 bases). The CDR3 runs to 14 residues. Germline CDR1 SGHNT, CDR2 YYREEE (reference sequence). V shed 3 bases and J shed 5 bases, with 14 bases lying between them. The CDR3 nucleotides are TGTGCCAGCAGCTCGGGCCTAGCCGGGGAGACCCAGTACTTC. Its protein product is CASSSGLAGETQYF.

This clone was seen more than once but under ten times. The rearrangement links TRBV5-1 to TRBJ2-2, with a weak D call TRBD2 (6 bases). V was cut by 4 bases and J by 3 bases, with 13 bases left in between. Per the germline V gene, CDR1 is SGHRS and CDR2 is YFSETQ. This CDR3 spans 15 amino acids. CDR3: CASSRTIGDTGELFF. CDR3 DNA sequence: TGCGCCAGCAGCCGGACTATTGGGGACACCGGGGAGCTGTTTTTT. Full variable domain (remainder filled in from reference TRBV5-1 and TRBJ2-2): KAGVTQTPRYLIKTRGQQVTLSCSPISGHRSVSWYQQTPGQGLQFLFEYFSETQRNKGNFPGRFSGRQFSNSRSEMNVSTLELGDSALYLCASSRTIGDTGELFFGEGSRLTVL.

The chain links TRBV28 to TRBJ2-3, with TRBD2 identical over 9 bases. There are 16 residues in the CDR3. Germline V gene data show CDR1 as MDHEN and CDR2 as SYDVKM. The junction had 7 bases not matched to a gene; V was cut back by 1 base and J by 5 bases. The CDR3 sequence: CASSLLAGGGVDTQYF. As DNA, the CDR3 is TGTGCCAGCAGTTTATTGGCGGGAGGGGGGGTAGATACGCAGTATTTT.

As for this clone: One end of the junction fails to match germline, which may point to a read error. The rearrangement uses TRBV5-1 and TRBJ2-4; maybe TRBD2 (6 bases). The germline V gene encodes CDR1 SGHRS and CDR2 YFSETQ. The CDR3 has 17 residues. CDR3 sequence (DNA): TGCGCCAGCAGCTTGGCCCAGGCTAGCGTTGGCAAAAACATTCAGTATTTC. This translates into CASSLAQASVGKNIQYF.

The chain combines TRBV6-1 with TRBJ2-1; 9 nucleotides match TRBD2. V shed 7 bases, J shed 10 bases, and the junction held 14 bases outside the gene matches. This CDR3 contains 15 residues. Germline-derived CDR1 and CDR2 are MNHNS and SASEGT. In DNA form, the CDR3 reads TGTGCCAGCACCGGGTCTAGCGGGACTCCGACCGAGCAGTTCTTC. Its translation is CASTGSSGTPTEQFF.

The CDR3 region has the DNA TGTGCCAGCAGCACCGCGGGGACCGGGGCCAACGTCCTGACTTTC. It translates to CASSTAGTGANVLTF. The rearrangement uses TRBV7-3 and TRBJ2-6; weak D call: TRBD2 (6 bases). The germline CDR1 and CDR2 sequences are SGHTA and FQGTGA. The V and J ends lost 5 bases and 4 bases respectively, with 12 bases between them. The CDR3 runs to 15 residues.

The chain joins TRBV6-5 to TRBJ2-7; 10 nucleotides line up with TRBD1. Germline CDR1 and CDR2: MNHEY and SVGAGI. Trimming at V came to 2 bases and at J to 4 bases, leaving 2 bases not matched to a gene. This CDR3 has 14 amino acids. The CDR3 DNA reads as TGTGCCAGCAGTTACGGGACAGGGGTGTACGAGCAGTACTTC. Its translation is CASSYGTGVYEQYF.

This rearrangement joins TRBV10-3 to TRBJ2-1; D not certain. Germline lookup yields CDR1 ENHRY and CDR2 SYGVKD. The V gene lost 9 bases and the J gene lost 9 bases, with 15 bases spanning the gap. This CDR3 is 12 amino acids long. The DNA for the CDR3 is TGTGCCATTCGAGCCCCCTCGGGTGAGCAGTTCTTC. It yields the protein CAIRAPSGEQFF.

This rearrangement joins TRBV19 to TRBJ1-5; TRBD1 agrees at 9 bases. CDR3 length equals 14 residues. Per the germline V gene, CDR1 is LNHDA and CDR2 is SQIVND (reference sequence). V gave up 5 bases and J gave up 9 bases; unmatched junction bases: 8. CDR3 nucleotides: TGTGCCAGTAGTCCAGGGACAGGGAGAGGGCCCCAGCATTTT. It yields the protein CASSPGTGRGPQHF.

This sequence joins TRBV5-1 and TRBJ2-5; 10 bases fit TRBD2. The germline V gene has CDR1 SGHRS and CDR2 YFSETQ. CDR3 length: 15 amino acids. V dropped 3 bases and J dropped 4; count of bases not matched to a gene: 6. CDR3 DNA: TGCGCCAGCAGCTCAGGTAGCGGGAGGCGAGAGACCCAGTACTTC. Residues: CASSSGSGRRETQYF.

V usage is TRBV5-1 and J usage is TRBJ2-1; 9 bases fit TRBD1. This CDR3 comprises 15 residues. Germline V gene sequence: CDR1 SGHRS, CDR2 YFSETQ. The V segment lost 3 bases and the J segment 8 bases; nucleotides outside the gene matches: 9. The CDR3: CASSSGQGRRDEQFF. CDR3 nucleotides: TGCGCCAGCAGCTCGGGACAGGGTAGACGCGATGAGCAGTTCTTC.

The V and J genes are TRBV7-8 and TRBJ2-1; 10 bases agree with TRBD2. Germline V gene lookup returns CDR1 SGHVS and CDR2 FQNEAQ. Trimming removed 5 bases from V and 9 bases from J; junction bases left unmatched: 22. The CDR3 totals 19 residues. Here the CDR3 DNA reads TGTGCCAGCAGCCCCCTTGGGACCAGGAGTCTAGCGGGAGTCGGTGAGCAGTTCTTC. Translating gives CASSPLGTRSLAGVGEQFF.

The chain has TRBV19 and TRBJ2-1; weak D call: TRBD2 (6 bases). Germline CDR1 LNHDA, CDR2 SQIVND (reference sequence). V lost 3 bases, J lost 6 bases, and 15 bases lay in between. CDR3 size: 15 residues. The CDR3 DNA reads as TGTGCCAGTAGTATCGGAAGCGGGTTAGGCAATGAGCAGTTCTTC. Protein product: CASSIGSGLGNEQFF.

This chain joins TRBV9 and TRBJ2-7; no definite D call. The germline V gene has CDR1 SGDLS and CDR2 YYNGEE. V shed 4 bases and J shed 0 bases, with 8 bases lying between them. This CDR3 comprises 13 residues. CDR3 nucleotides: TGTGCCAGCAGCTTAGCACACTCCTACGAGCAGTACTTC. It specifies CASSLAHSYEQYF.